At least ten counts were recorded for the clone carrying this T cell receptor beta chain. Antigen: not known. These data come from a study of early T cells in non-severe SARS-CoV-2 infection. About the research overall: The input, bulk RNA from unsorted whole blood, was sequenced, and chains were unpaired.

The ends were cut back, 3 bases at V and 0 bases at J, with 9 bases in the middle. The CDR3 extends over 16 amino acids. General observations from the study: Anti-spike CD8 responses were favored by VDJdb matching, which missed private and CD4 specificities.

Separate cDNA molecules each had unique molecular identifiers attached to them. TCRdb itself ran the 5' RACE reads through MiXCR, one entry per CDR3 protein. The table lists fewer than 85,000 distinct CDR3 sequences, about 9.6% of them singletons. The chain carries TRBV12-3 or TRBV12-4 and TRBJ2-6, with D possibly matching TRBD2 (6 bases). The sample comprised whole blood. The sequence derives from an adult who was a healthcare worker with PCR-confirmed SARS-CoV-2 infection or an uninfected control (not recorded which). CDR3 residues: CASSLGGSSGANVLTF. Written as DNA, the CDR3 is TGTGCCAGCAGTTTGGGGGGATCCTCTGGGGCCAACGTCCTGACTTTC.